One sample yielded the 26 T cell receptor beta chains listed below, sequenced in a study of cytomegalovirus exposure and HLA in healthy donors. The PCR was carried out with 60 Vbeta primers and 13 Jbeta primers. Produced via immunoSEQ multiplex PCR; TCRdb's table is partial and in-frame only. The sample shows some 110,000 clones, about 86% of them seen only once. Sequencing was done on a sample of PBMCs. These receptors came from a woman in her 30s in good health and CMV-seronegative.

This sequence joins TRBV28 and TRBJ2-3; TRBD1 matches at 9 bases. V dropped 6 bases and J dropped 3; count of bases not matched to a gene: 10. The CDR3 consists of 16 residues. The germline CDR1 and CDR2 sequences are MDHEN and SYDVKM. CDR3 nucleotide sequence: TGTGCCAGCAGGCTCTTACAGGGGGCGCAGACAGATACGCAGTATTTT. Its protein product is CASRLLQGAQTDTQYF.

Turning to this clone: Germline is not matched at one junction end, which may reflect a read error. This chain links TRBV13 with TRBJ1-2; 10 bases agree with TRBD1. CDR1 is PRHDT and CDR2 is FYEKMQ in the germline V gene (reference sequence). This CDR3 comprises 14 residues. The CDR3 sequence is CASSLGTGDYGYTF. CDR3 DNA sequence: TGTGCCAGCAGCCTAGGGACAGGGGACTATGGCTACACCTTC.

The chain links TRBV18 to TRBJ1-4; D is undetermined. Trimming took off 0 bases at V and 8 bases at J, with 7 bases between the two ends. From germline, CDR1 is KGHSH and CDR2 LQKENI. The CDR3 has 13 amino acids. The CDR3 here is CASSPPGREKLFF. The CDR3 bases are TGTGCCAGCTCACCACCGGGCAGGGAAAAACTGTTTTTT.

The chain is built from TRBV7-3 and TRBJ2-2; possibly TRBD1 for D (7 bases). The CDR3 contains 16 residues. The ends were cut back, 1 base at V and 4 bases at J, with 13 bases in the middle. The germline V gene encodes CDR1 SGHTA and CDR2 FQGTGA. The CDR3 sequence: CASSLRGGGATGELFF. In DNA, the CDR3 is TGTGCCAGCAGCTTAAGAGGGGGCGGGGCCACCGGGGAGCTGTTTTTT.

With regard to this clone: The junction shows a germline mismatch at one end, possibly a read error. The V call is TRBV7-9, the J call TRBJ1-1; a possible D gene is TRBD1 (5 bases). Looked up from germline, CDR1 is SEHNR and CDR2 is FQNEAQ (reference sequence). The CDR3 spans 12 residues. CDR3 DNA sequence: TGTTCCAGCAGCTCTTGGACACCCGAAGCTTTCTTT. Encoded protein: CSSSSWTPEAFF.

The chain carries TRBV6-5 and TRBJ1-6; D ambiguous. Trimming took off 5 bases at V and 9 bases at J, with 14 bases between the two ends. CDR1 and CDR2 from the germline V gene are MNHEY and SVGAGI. The CDR3 extends over 14 amino acids. The CDR3 DNA reads as TGTGCCAGCAGTATCTCCGGGGAAGGTTCACCCCTCCACTTT. Translated: CASSISGEGSPLHF.

The V and J genes are TRBV19 and TRBJ2-7; 7 bases match TRBD1. The CDR3 runs to 14 residues. The germline CDR1 and CDR2 sequences are LNHDA and SQIVND (reference sequence). V dropped 1 base and J dropped 2; count of bases not matched to a gene: 2. The CDR3 here is CASSIGQGTYEQYF. DNA for the CDR3: TGTGCCAGTAGTATAGGACAGGGAACCTACGAGCAGTACTTC.

V and J are TRBV18 and TRBJ2-5, with D hard to call. V gave up 2 bases and J gave up 4 bases, with 14 bases separating them. This CDR3 is built from 15 residues. Germline V CDR1 and CDR2: KGHSH, LQKENI. Here the CDR3 DNA reads TGTGCCAGCTCACCATTGGGCCAGAGACGAGAGACCCAGTACTTC. The encoded protein is CASSPLGQRRETQYF.

The V gene is TRBV10-1, the J gene TRBJ2-3, with 7 bases identical to TRBD2. Germline V CDR1 and CDR2: WNHNN, SYGVQD (reference sequence). The CDR3 is made up of 14 amino acids. Trimming removed 4 bases from V and 4 bases from J; junction bases left unmatched: 5. The CDR3 DNA reads TGCGCCAGCAGTGTAGGCGGGAGACCAGATACGCAGTATTTT. As protein: CASSVGGRPDTQYF.

This clone was counted a single time. The chain has TRBV2 and TRBJ2-3; 11 nucleotides agree with TRBD2. The CDR3 extends over 16 amino acids. Trimming took 3 bases from V and 1 from J; bases not matched to a gene: 3. Germline V gives CDR1 SNHLY, CDR2 FYNNEI. The CDR3 protein is CASSEVAGGRTDTQYF. The DNA of the CDR3 is TGTGCCAGCAGTGAGGTAGCGGGAGGGCGCACAGATACGCAGTATTTT. The entire variable domain, with the rest obtained from reference TRBV2 and TRBJ2-3, is as follows: EPEVTQTPSHQVTQMGQEVILRCVPISNHLYFYWYRQILGQKVEFLVSFYNNEISEKSEIFDDQFSVERPDGSNFTLKIRSTKLEDSAMYFCASSEVAGGRTDTQYFGPGTRLTVL.

The genes are TRBV27 and TRBJ2-7, with 7 bases aligning to TRBD1. From germline, CDR1 is MNHEY and CDR2 SMNVEV (reference sequence). After removal of 5 bases from V and 0 bases from J, the junction contained 4 bases not matched to a gene. This CDR3 contains 14 residues. The CDR3 DNA reads TGTGCCAGCAGTCCGGGACAGATCTCCTACGAGCAGTACTTC. Translation: CASSPGQISYEQYF.

This clone was observed a few times. The chain uses TRBV28 and TRBJ2-7; D unresolved. V was cut by 5 bases and J by 5 bases, with 10 bases left in between. Germline V gene data show CDR1 as MDHEN and CDR2 as SYDVKM. The CDR3 contains 12 residues. The CDR3 coding sequence is TGTGCCAGCAGTACCTCTGGGCACGAGCAGTACTTC. Protein sequence: CASSTSGHEQYF.

This chain links TRBV27 with TRBJ2-7; 8 bases line up with TRBD2. V lost 3 bases and J lost 7; bases outside the gene matches: 14. The CDR3 covers 16 residues. CDR1 and CDR2 (germline): MNHEY, SMNVEV (reference sequence). The CDR3 nucleotides are TGTGCCAGCAGTTTGGCCCTCCGGGGGGGGCTCGGGGAGCAGTACTTC. The encoded protein is CASSLALRGGLGEQYF.

This chain joins TRBV14 and TRBJ2-1, with 7 bases aligning to TRBD2. The germline gives CDR1 SGHDN, CDR2 FVKESK. The CDR3 totals 16 residues. The V and J ends lost 0 bases and 2 bases, in that order; junction bases with no gene match: 4. The CDR3 nucleotides read TGTGCCAGCAGCCAAGAGGGGGGGTTCCCCTACAATGAGCAGTTCTTC. This gives the protein CASSQEGGFPYNEQFF.

This chain uses TRBV27 with TRBJ2-2; 13 bases fit TRBD2. V lost 6 bases and J lost 7; bases outside the gene matches: 11. The germline V gene encodes CDR1 MNHEY and CDR2 SMNVEV (reference sequence). This CDR3 has 17 amino acids. The CDR3 DNA reads as TGTGCCAGCAGAACGAAGGGGACTAGCGGGACTGGCGGGGAGCTGTTTTTT. Translating it yields CASRTKGTSGTGGELFF.

As regards this clone: Different DNA sequences within this sample yield the same CDR3. V gene TRBV13 combines with J gene TRBJ2-7, with 7 positions matching TRBD1. The V gene's germline CDR1 is PRHDT and CDR2 FYEKMQ (reference sequence). CDR3 length equals 14 residues. V trimming: 4 bases; J trimming: 4 bases; junction bases outside the gene matches: 7. DNA for the CDR3: TGTGCCAGCAGCTCACAGGGGAGTATATACGAGCAGTACTTC. It specifies CASSSQGSIYEQYF.

This clone showed up just a few times. This chain connects TRBV19 to TRBJ2-1; D is unresolved. Germline lookup yields CDR1 LNHDA and CDR2 SQIVND (reference sequence). The CDR3 is 16 amino acids. With 1 base removed from V and 9 bases from J, the gap between germline ends came to 19 bases. The CDR3 DNA reads TGTGCCAGTAGTATAGGGTCTGTCTTGGTTGGAGCTGAGCAGTTCTTC. Translating it yields CASSIGSVLVGAEQFF.

The chain links TRBV5-1 to TRBJ2-2, with 7 bases lining up with TRBD2. The germline V gene encodes CDR1 SGHRS and CDR2 YFSETQ. The CDR3 spans 15 residues. The junction had 8 bases not matched to a gene; V was cut back by 3 bases and J by 6 bases. CDR3 protein: CASSSQTSPSGELFF. For the CDR3, the DNA is TGCGCCAGCAGCTCCCAGACTAGCCCGTCCGGGGAGCTGTTTTTT.

This clone was detected a few times. This sequence joins TRBV28 and TRBJ1-4; 7 bases align to TRBD1. The length of the CDR3 is 12 residues. The germline V gene encodes CDR1 MDHEN and CDR2 SYDVKM. V trimming: 10 bases; J trimming: 6 bases; junction bases outside the gene matches: 5. CDR3 DNA: TGTGCCACCGAGGGGGCGGATGAAAAACTGTTTTTT. Encoded protein: CATEGADEKLFF.

The V gene is TRBV16, the J gene TRBJ1-4; possible D gene TRBD1, 6 bases. The CDR3 has 14 amino acids. In germline, CDR1 is KGHSY, CDR2 FQNENV. V was shortened by 2 bases and J by 10 bases, with 14 bases between the two germline ends. This CDR3 is CASSQQGPLGKLFF. CDR3 nucleotides: TGTGCCAGCAGCCAACAGGGGCCCCTTGGAAAACTGTTTTTT.

V and J are TRBV10-1 and TRBJ2-3, with D perhaps TRBD1 (5 bases). The CDR3 spans 14 residues. V lost 5 bases to trimming and J lost 2 bases, with 11 bases between them. CDR1 WNHNN and CDR2 SYGVQD come from the germline V gene (reference sequence). Written as DNA, the CDR3 is TGCGCCAGCAGTCTCCCGACAGACACAGATACGCAGTATTTT. Protein sequence: CASSLPTDTDTQYF.

The chain is built from TRBV12-2 and TRBJ2-3; TRBD2 was called by the table and not checked on the DNA. TRBV12-2 is described as a pseudogene. This CDR3 is built from 18 residues. The CDR3 coding sequence is TGTGCAAGTCGCTTAGCGGGGCTAGCGTCAGATGTAGCAGATACGCAGTATTTT. Protein sequence: CASRLAGLASDVADTQYF.

The chain uses TRBV7-6 and TRBJ2-7; 11 positions match TRBD1. Germline loops: CDR1 SGHVS, CDR2 FNYEAQ. J lost 6 bases, V lost 7 bases, and 5 bases had no gene match. The CDR3 covers 13 residues. CDR3 residues: CASIPGTGGEQYF. In DNA, the CDR3 is TGTGCCAGCATCCCCGGGACAGGGGGCGAGCAGTACTTC. The full variable domain, with the rest looked up from reference TRBV7-6 and TRBJ2-7, is GAGVSQSPRYKVTKRGQDVALRCDPISGHVSLYWYRQALGQGPEFLTYFNYEAQQDKSGLPNDRFSAERPEGSISTLTIQRTEQRDSAMYRCASIPGTGGEQYFGPGTRLTVT.

A remark on this clone: Additional DNA sequences in this sample encode the identical CDR3. This chain uses TRBV28 with TRBJ2-5, with D possibly TRBD1 on 6 matching bases. V shed 6 bases and J shed 0 bases, with 11 bases lying between them. The CDR3 is made up of 14 amino acids. CDR1 and CDR2 from the germline V gene are MDHEN and SYDVKM. The CDR3 reads CASSPTGYQETQYF. The DNA of the CDR3 is TGTGCCAGCAGCCCTACAGGGTACCAAGAGACCCAGTACTTC.

The rearrangement uses TRBV5-6 and TRBJ2-1, with TRBD2 matching 12 bases. This CDR3 spans 18 amino acids. Per the germline V gene, CDR1 is SGHDT and CDR2 is YYEEEE. The V gene end was trimmed by 0 bases and the J gene end by 5 bases; junction bases not matched to a gene: 9. The CDR3 is CASSLELAGGLGHNEQFF. The CDR3 region has the DNA TGTGCCAGCAGCTTGGAACTAGCGGGAGGACTTGGCCACAATGAGCAGTTCTTC.

The chain uses TRBV28 and TRBJ1-2; perhaps TRBD1 as D (6 bases). The CDR3 length is 14 residues. CDR1 and CDR2 from the germline V gene are MDHEN and SYDVKM. Between the trimmed V and J ends, which lost 6 bases and 6 bases, there was a span of 17 bases. The CDR3 is CASSPSGTFHGYTF. As DNA, the CDR3 is TGTGCCAGCAGCCCTAGTGGGACATTCCATGGCTACACCTTC.